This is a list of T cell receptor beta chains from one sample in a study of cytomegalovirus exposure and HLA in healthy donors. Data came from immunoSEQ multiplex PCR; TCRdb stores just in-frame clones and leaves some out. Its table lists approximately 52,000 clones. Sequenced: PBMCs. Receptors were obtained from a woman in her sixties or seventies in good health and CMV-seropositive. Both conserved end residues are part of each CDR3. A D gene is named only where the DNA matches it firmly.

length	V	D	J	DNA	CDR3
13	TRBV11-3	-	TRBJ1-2	TGTGCCAGCAGCGAGGGTGACGGCTATGGCTACACCTTC	CASSEGDGYGYTF
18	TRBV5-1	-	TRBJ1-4	TGCGCCAGCAGCTTGGCCTGGACACTAATGGGAACTAATGAAAAACTGTTTTTT	CASSLAWTLMGTNEKLFF
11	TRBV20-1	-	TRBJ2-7	TGCAGTGCTAGCTTAGATTACGAGCAGTACTTC	CSASLDYEQYF
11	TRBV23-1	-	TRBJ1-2	TGCGCCAGCACCACTAACTATGGCTACACCTTC	CASTTNYGYTF
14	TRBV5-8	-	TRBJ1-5	TGTGCCAGCAGCTTGAGCGCAGGGAATCAGCCCCAGCATTTT	CASSLSAGNQPQHF
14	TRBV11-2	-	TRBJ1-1	TGTGCCAGCAGCTTAGGAGGGAGTGACACTGAAGCTTTCTTT	CASSLGGSDTEAFF
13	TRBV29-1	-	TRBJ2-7	TGCAGCGTTGAAGATCTACAGGGCTACGAGCAGTACTTC	CSVEDLQGYEQYF
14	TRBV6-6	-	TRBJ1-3	TGTGCCAGCAGTTACGGGCAGTCTGGAAGCACCATATATTTT	CASSYGQSGSTIYF
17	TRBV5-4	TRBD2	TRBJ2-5	TGTGCCAGCAAAGAAGGCGGGGGGGCATTTGGGGCGGAGACCCAGTACTTC	CASKEGGGAFGAETQYF
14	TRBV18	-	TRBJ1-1	TGTGCCAGCTCACCACAGGGAGGGGACGATGTAGCTTTCTTT	CASSPQGGDDVAFF
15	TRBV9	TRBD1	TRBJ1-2	TGTGCCAGCAGCCTTACGGGACAGGGTGGAGGTGGCTACACCTTC	CASSLTGQGGGGYTF
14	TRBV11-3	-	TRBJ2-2	TGTGCCAGCAGCCCGGGGGCGAACACCGGGGAGCTGTTTTTT	CASSPGANTGELFF
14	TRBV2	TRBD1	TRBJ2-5	TGTGCCAGCACCTGGGACAGTCGGGGCGAGACCCAGTACTTC	CASTWDSRGETQYF
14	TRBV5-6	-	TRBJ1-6	TGTGCCAGCAGCCCCCAGGGAGGAGGATCACCCCTCCACTTT	CASSPQGGGSPLHF
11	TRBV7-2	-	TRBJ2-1	TGTGCCAGCAGCTTAGACAGTGAGCAGTTCTTC	CASSLDSEQFF
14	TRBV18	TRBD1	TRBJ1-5	TGTGCCAGCGGCCCCGACAGGGACAATCAGCCCCAGCATTTT	CASGPDRDNQPQHF
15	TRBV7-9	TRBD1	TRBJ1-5	TGTGCCAGCAGCTTGGGACAGGGCTCGAATCAGCCCCAGCATTTT	CASSLGQGSNQPQHF
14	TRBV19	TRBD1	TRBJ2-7	TGTGCCAGTAGTGGGGACAGTGGCTCCTACGAGCAGTACTTC	CASSGDSGSYEQYF
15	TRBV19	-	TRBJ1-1	TGTGCCAGTAGTATGCGGTCGGTGATGAACACTGAAGCTTTCTTT	CASSMRSVMNTEAFF
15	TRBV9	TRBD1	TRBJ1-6	TGTGCCAGCAGCGTGGCGGGACAGGGCAATTCACCCCTCCACTTT	CASSVAGQGNSPLHF
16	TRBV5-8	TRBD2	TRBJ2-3	TGTGCCAGCAGCACCTTAGCGGGGGGTAGGACAGATACGCAGTATTTT	CASSTLAGGRTDTQYF
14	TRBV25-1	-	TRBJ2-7	TGTGCCAGCAGGGGTAGGCGGGTTGGGAACGAGCAGTACTTC	CASRGRRVGNEQYF
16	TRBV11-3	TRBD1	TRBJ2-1	TGTGCCAGCAGCGTCGCCATACAGGGGCCCTACAATGAGCAGTTCTTC	CASSVAIQGPYNEQFF
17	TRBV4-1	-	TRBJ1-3	TGCGCCAGCAGCCAAGCCGCGCCAGGGGAGCCTGGAAACACCATACATTTT	CASSQAAPGEPGNTIHF
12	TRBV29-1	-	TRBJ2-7	TGCAGCGTTGGGCAAACCGACTACGAGCAGTACTTC	CSVGQTDYEQYF
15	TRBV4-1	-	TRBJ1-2	TGCGCCAGCAGCCAAGAAGTAACGGTGAACTATGGCTACACCTTC	CASSQEVTVNYGYTF
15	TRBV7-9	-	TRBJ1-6	TGTGCCAGCAGCCCCGGGGACATAGATAATTCACCCCTCCACTTT	CASSPGDIDNSPLHF
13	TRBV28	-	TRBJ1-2	TGTGCCAGCAGTTTTCAGGTCGCTTATGGCTACACCTTC	CASSFQVAYGYTF
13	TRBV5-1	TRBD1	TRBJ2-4	TGCGCCAGCAGCCTTACAGGGGAAAACATTCAGTACTTC	CASSLTGENIQYF
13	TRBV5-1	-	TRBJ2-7	TGCGCCAGCAAGACTCCGGAGTCCTACGAGCAGTACTTC	CASKTPESYEQYF
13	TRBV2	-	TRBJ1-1	TGTGCCAGCAGCCAAGCTCCGAACACTGAAGCTTTCTTT	CASSQAPNTEAFF
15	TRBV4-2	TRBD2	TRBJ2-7	TGTGCCAGCAGCCACCCTTCTAGCGGGGGTTACGAGCAGTACTTC	CASSHPSSGGYEQYF
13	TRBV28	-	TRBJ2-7	TGTGCCAGCAGTTTAGCACATGCCAACGAGCAGTACTTC	CASSLAHANEQYF